A single sample is the source of the 19 T cell receptor beta chains below, sequenced in a study of blood T cell repertoires in COVID-19. Generated by immunoSEQ multiplex PCR, the TCRdb table keeps only in-frame clones and is missing some. The sample carries about 300,000 clones, nearly 90% recorded once. The sample consisted of PBMCs or T cells enriched from blood (not recorded which). These receptors were collected from a woman in her 30s who had recovered from COVID-19.

The chain employs TRBV19 and TRBJ1-2, with D perhaps TRBD1 (6 bases). The CDR3 has 12 residues. The ends were cut back, 3 bases at V and 7 bases at J, with 9 bases in the middle. The germline V gene has CDR1 LNHDA and CDR2 SQIVND (reference sequence). This CDR3 is CASSMLQGGYTF. CDR3 nucleotide sequence: TGTGCCAGTAGTATGTTACAGGGTGGCTACACCTTC.

This chain uses TRBV3-1 (or the pseudogene TRBV3-2) with TRBJ1-6; 9 bases agree with TRBD1. Germline V gene data show CDR1 as LGHDT and CDR2 as YNNKEL (reference sequence). The CDR3 runs 13 residues. J was trimmed by 9 bases and V by 5 bases; bases with no gene match: 2. The CDR3 protein is CASSGTGSSPLHF. CDR3 sequence (DNA): TGTGCCAGCAGCGGGACAGGGAGTTCACCCCTCCACTTT.

The V call is TRBV7-9, the J call TRBJ1-5; D is unclear. Germline CDR1 and CDR2: SEHNR and FQNEAQ (reference sequence). This CDR3 has 13 amino acids. V was cut by 2 bases and J by 9 bases, with 11 bases left in between. Written as DNA, the CDR3 is TGTGCCAGCAGCTTAAAGGAGCGCTCGCCCCAGCATTTT. It is translated as CASSLKERSPQHF.

The chain employs TRBV7-6 and TRBJ2-2, with D perhaps matching TRBD2 (5 bases). Trimming pared 1 base from V and 4 bases from J, leaving 10 bases between. Germline CDR1 and CDR2: SGHVS and FNYEAQ. The CDR3 covers 15 residues. Here the CDR3 reads CASSLGPGSTGELFF. CDR3 DNA: TGTGCCAGCAGCTTAGGCCCGGGGAGCACCGGGGAGCTGTTTTTT.

The chain recombines TRBV7-9 with TRBJ1-2; TRBD1 matches at 11 bases. V shed 1 base and J 3 bases; nucleotides not matched to a gene: 4. The CDR3 is 16 amino acids. CDR1 is SEHNR, CDR2 FQNEAQ, per germline (reference sequence). The CDR3 nucleotides read TGTGCCAGCAGCTTAGAAGGGACAGGGGGGGACTATGGCTACACCTTC. It encodes CASSLEGTGGDYGYTF.

This chain joins TRBV10-3 and TRBJ1-1; D not resolved. CDR1 ENHRY and CDR2 SYGVKD come from the germline V gene. The CDR3 is 19 amino acids. V lost 0 bases, J lost 1 base, and 21 bases lay in between. CDR3 DNA: TGTGCCATCAGTGAGTCAGTGATTCTGGCAGGTCAACCGAACACTGAAGCTTTCTTT. Translating gives CAISESVILAGQPNTEAFF.

The rearrangement uses TRBV11-2 and TRBJ2-7; weak D call: TRBD2 (6 bases). V was cut by 6 bases and J by 2 bases, with 17 bases left in between. Germline CDR1 is SGHAT and CDR2 is FQNNGV. The CDR3 is 15 amino acids. The CDR3 loop reads CASRYPGLVAYEQYF. CDR3 in DNA: TGTGCCAGCAGGTACCCGGGACTGGTAGCCTACGAGCAGTACTTC.

The chain joins TRBV19 to TRBJ1-1; TRBD1 might be the D (5 bases). Germline assignment: CDR1 LNHDA and CDR2 SQIVND (reference sequence). The germline V and J ends were trimmed by 3 bases and 5 bases, with 16 bases remaining between them. The CDR3 totals 15 residues. The CDR3 spells CASSMGTRGGTEAFF. The CDR3 DNA sequence: TGTGCCAGTAGTATGGGTACGAGGGGAGGGACTGAAGCTTTCTTT.

This rearrangement joins TRBV11-2 to TRBJ2-5; D is perhaps TRBD1 (6 bases). Germline values: CDR1 SGHAT, CDR2 FQNNGV. The CDR3 length is 15 residues. V lost 0 bases and J 2 bases, leaving 10 bases between the germline ends. CDR3 DNA sequence: TGTGCCAGCAGCTTAGATACAGGGCCACAAGAGACCCAGTACTTC. Translating gives CASSLDTGPQETQYF.

In the case of this clone: Other nucleotide sequences in the sample specify the same CDR3. This chain joins TRBV19 and TRBJ1-3, with D hard to call. The CDR3 has 14 residues. V lost 3 bases and J 7 bases, leaving 13 bases between the germline ends. Germline V gives CDR1 LNHDA, CDR2 SQIVND (reference sequence). The CDR3 bases are TGTGCCAGTAGTATCCCCGGGCCGGGGAACACCATATATTTT. It specifies CASSIPGPGNTIYF.

V usage is TRBV6-5 and J usage is TRBJ2-1; D is unclear. Germline V gene sequence: CDR1 MNHEY, CDR2 SVGAGI. V was pared by 8 bases and J by 4 bases, with 15 bases between. The CDR3 runs 14 residues. The CDR3 DNA follows: TGTGCCAGCTCTCAGATCGATCGTTACAATGAGCAGTTCTTC. Translating gives CASSQIDRYNEQFF.

This clone came up once. The chain joins TRBV2 to TRBJ1-4; D uncertain. This CDR3 contains 14 residues. CDR1 and CDR2 (germline): SNHLY, FYNNEI. The V end lost 1 base, the J end lost 7 bases, and 10 bases lay between the germline ends. The CDR3 coding sequence is TGTGCCAGCAGTGAAGGAGGGCTTAGTGAAAAACTGTTTTTT. This translates into CASSEGGLSEKLFF.

This chain joins TRBV19 and TRBJ1-4; 8 bases fit TRBD1. J lost 6 bases, V lost 3 bases, and 6 bases had no gene match. Germline-derived CDR1 and CDR2 are LNHDA and SQIVND (reference sequence). This CDR3 has 15 amino acids. The CDR3 loop is CASSIRTGPYEKLFF. CDR3 nucleotides: TGTGCCAGTAGTATCAGGACAGGGCCTTATGAAAAACTGTTTTTT.

The chain combines TRBV19 with TRBJ1-6; 8 bases agree with TRBD1. CDR3 length: 14 residues. Germline V gene sequence: CDR1 LNHDA, CDR2 SQIVND (reference sequence). The V gene end was trimmed by 8 bases and the J gene end by 7 bases; junction bases not matched to a gene: 7. The CDR3 sequence: CASGQGGRNSPLHF. In nucleotides, the CDR3 is TGTGCCAGTGGACAGGGAGGGAGGAATTCACCCCTCCACTTT.

V and J are TRBV7-3 and TRBJ1-3; the D gene is possibly TRBD1 (5 bases). CDR3 length: 15 residues. Trimming cost V 3 bases and J 3 bases, with 12 bases left between them. Germline CDR1 reads SGHTA; CDR2 reads FQGTGA. For the CDR3, the DNA is TGTGCCAGCAGCTTCATGCCAGGGTTTGGAAACACCATATATTTT. It yields the protein CASSFMPGFGNTIYF.

J is TRBJ2-7 and V is TRBV10-2, with TRBD1 identical over 7 bases. CDR3 size: 13 residues. V lost 10 bases and J lost 5; bases outside the gene matches: 11. Per the germline V gene, CDR1 is WSHSY and CDR2 is SAAADI. The CDR3 spells CATRQGLYNEQYF. The CDR3 DNA is TGCGCCACCAGACAGGGCTTATACAACGAGCAGTACTTC.

This clone was recorded only once. J is TRBJ2-7 and V is TRBV2, with TRBD2 identical over 8 bases. CDR3 size: 14 residues. V gave up 5 bases and J gave up 2 bases; unmatched junction bases: 5. Germline V gene lookup returns CDR1 SNHLY and CDR2 FYNNEI. The chain's CDR3 is CASSPGLGPYEQYF. CDR3 DNA sequence: TGTGCCAGCAGTCCGGGACTAGGGCCCTACGAGCAGTACTTC.

The V gene is TRBV7-2, the J gene TRBJ1-2; 7 bases fit TRBD1. The V gene's germline CDR1 is SGHTA and CDR2 FQGNSA. V lost 3 bases and J lost 5; bases outside the gene matches: 3. The CDR3 totals 13 residues. CDR3 region: CASSFTGAYGYTF. The CDR3 DNA follows: TGTGCCAGCAGCTTCACAGGGGCTTATGGCTACACCTTC.

The rearrangement links TRBV4-3 to TRBJ1-2, with D tentatively TRBD1 (6 bases). The CDR3 runs to 15 residues. V was pared by 3 bases and J by 3 bases, with 14 bases between. Germline loops: CDR1 LGHNA, CDR2 YSLEER. CDR3 amino acids: CASSHLGQPYYGYTF. DNA of the CDR3: TGCGCCAGCAGCCATCTCGGACAGCCATACTATGGCTACACCTTC.